The 20 T cell receptor beta chains presented below share a single source sample, sequenced in a study of post-analysis software for immune sequencing data. The antigens for these receptors are not known. The library was made from cDNA and included unique molecular identifiers. One entry per CDR3 protein, called by TCRdb with MiXCR from the PCR reads. In the table there are 600,000 to 750,000 distinct CDR3 sequences, approximately 59% of which are singletons. Study-wide findings and caveats: Higher frequency in patients than in controls was seen for roughly five TRBV segments, with TRBV5-6, TRBV5-1 and TRBV20-1 among them.

The source material was blood. The source is a girl between 2 and 10 years old with multiple sclerosis.

This clonotype was seen more than once but under ten times. The chain carries TRBV4-1 and TRBJ2-1; D uncertain. Trimming stripped 0 bases from V and 5 bases from J, with 5 bases between. The CDR3 has 13 residues. Germline V CDR1 and CDR2: MGHRA, YSYEKL. The CDR3 sequence is CASSQDRDNEQFF. In DNA form, the CDR3 reads TGCGCCAGCAGCCAAGATAGGGACAATGAGCAGTTCTTC.

The chain combines TRBV5-1 with TRBJ2-1; TRBD1 or TRBD2 may be the D gene (5 bases each). Germline V gene sequence: CDR1 SGHRS, CDR2 YFSETQ. This CDR3 spans 15 amino acids. V lost 0 bases to trimming and J lost 9 bases, with 16 bases between them. For the CDR3, the DNA is TGCGCCAGCAGCTTGGATCCCGGTGGGGGTCGTGAGCAGTTCTTC. Protein product: CASSLDPGGGREQFF.

The chain recombines TRBV12-3 or TRBV12-4 with TRBJ2-2; D is unclear. This CDR3 comprises 14 residues. Trimming removed 2 bases at V and 7 bases at J, with 11 bases between. In nucleotides, the CDR3 is TGTGCCAGCAGTTTACATTCCACCAGCGGGGAGCTGTTTTTT. Protein: CASSLHSTSGELFF.

The V gene is TRBV20-1, the J gene TRBJ1-1; D is perhaps TRBD1 (6 bases). The germline CDR1 and CDR2 sequences are DFQATT and SNEGSKA (reference sequence). This CDR3 has 13 residues. V shed 6 bases and J shed 5 bases, with 16 bases lying between them. The DNA of the CDR3 is TGCAGTGCGACGGAGGGGGGAGGTACTGAAGCTTTCTTT. Its protein product is CSATEGGGTEAFF.

The gene calls are TRBV20-1 and TRBJ2-5; 7 nucleotides agree with TRBD1. V was pared by 6 bases and J by 5 bases, with 12 bases of the junction left unmatched. Germline V gene lookup returns CDR1 DFQATT and CDR2 SNEGSKA (reference sequence). This CDR3 spans 14 amino acids. Here the CDR3 DNA reads TGCAGTGCCCCGACAATGGGACAGTCGGAGACCCAGTACTTC. Translated: CSAPTMGQSETQYF.

The chain recombines TRBV11-2 with TRBJ2-7, with D possibly being TRBD1 or TRBD2 (5 bases each). The CDR3 runs 16 residues. Germline V gene sequence: CDR1 SGHAT, CDR2 FQNNGV. The ends were cut back, 3 bases at V and 0 bases at J, with 15 bases in the middle. CDR3 DNA: TGTGCCAGCAGCTTGGGTTACAGGAGGAGCTCCTACGAGCAGTACTTC. Its translation is CASSLGYRRSSYEQYF.

The chain is built from TRBV28 and TRBJ2-7; TRBD1 is a possible D gene (7 bases). CDR3 length: 17 residues. Trimming took off 7 bases at V and 4 bases at J, with 26 bases between the two ends. Germline loops: CDR1 MDHEN, CDR2 SYDVKM. This CDR3 is CASTEVNGGTVPYEQYF. Written as DNA, the CDR3 is TGTGCCAGCACCGAGGTCAATGGCGGGACAGTTCCATACGAGCAGTACTTC.

V is TRBV6-6 and J is TRBJ2-7; TRBD1 matches 9 bases. The CDR3 length is 16 residues. Per the germline V gene, CDR1 is MNHNY and CDR2 is SVGAGI (reference sequence). V was clipped by 2 bases and J by 0 bases; unmatched bases: 5. CDR3 protein: CASSYPPDRGSYEQYF. The CDR3 DNA is TGTGCCAGCAGTTACCCCCCGGACAGGGGCTCCTACGAGCAGTACTTC.

This clonotype was counted only a few times. J is TRBJ2-5 and V is TRBV10-2, with TRBD2 identical over 9 bases. Germline CDR1 reads WSHSY; CDR2 reads SAAADI. CDR3 size: 16 residues. V lost 4 bases to trimming and J lost 5 bases; unmatched junction nucleotides: 11. DNA of the CDR3: TGCGCCAGCAGTGGGGCTAGCGGGGTAGCGGGGGAGACCCAGTACTTC. Amino acid sequence: CASSGASGVAGETQYF.

The chain combines TRBV7-9 with TRBJ2-1; 7 bases agree with TRBD1. The J call is in doubt because the DNA end fits TRBJ2-7 better. From germline, CDR1 is SEHNR and CDR2 FQNEAQ (reference sequence). This CDR3 contains 18 residues. As DNA, the CDR3 is TGTGCCAGCAGCTTAGGGACAGGATCCGCCAGCTCCTACAATGAGCAGTACTTC. It specifies CASSLGTGSASSYNEQYF.

This clonotype was observed a single time. The chain recombines TRBV12-3 or TRBV12-4 with TRBJ2-7; 11 nucleotides line up with TRBD1. The CDR3 sequence is 15 residues long. Trimming cost V 6 bases and J 4 bases; bases outside gene matches: 8. This chain's CDR3 is CASREPGQGGYEQYF. The CDR3 coding sequence is TGTGCCAGCAGGGAACCGGGACAGGGGGGGTACGAGCAGTACTTC.

This chain uses TRBV7-9 with TRBJ1-2, with no clear D. Germline CDR1 SEHNR, CDR2 FQNEAQ (reference sequence). Trimming left V 5 bases short and J 12 bases short, with 16 bases between. The CDR3 extends over 12 amino acids. CDR3 DNA sequence: TGTGCCAGCAGCCCACAAGCCCCCTTTCACACCTTC. It specifies CASSPQAPFHTF.

This clonotype was observed a handful of times. This sequence joins TRBV27 and TRBJ2-1; maybe TRBD2 (7 bases). V lost 5 bases and J 5 bases, leaving 13 bases between the germline ends. Per germline, CDR1 MNHEY and CDR2 SMNVEV (reference sequence). This CDR3 has 14 residues. Here the CDR3 reads CASSRGGPNNEQFF. The DNA of the CDR3 is TGTGCCAGCAGTCGCGGGGGCCCCAACAATGAGCAGTTCTTC.

This chain connects TRBV4-1 to TRBJ2-1; 9 nucleotides agree with TRBD2. CDR3 length equals 16 residues. From germline, CDR1 is MGHRA and CDR2 YSYEKL. Trimming took 0 bases from V and 9 from J; bases not matched to a gene: 9. This CDR3 is CASSQDVASGIREQFF. Written as DNA, the CDR3 is TGCGCCAGCAGCCAAGATGTGGCTAGCGGGATACGTGAGCAGTTCTTC.

The J gene is TRBJ1-1, the V gene TRBV5-1, with 7 bases matching TRBD1. Germline V gene data show CDR1 as SGHRS and CDR2 as YFSETQ. V lost 4 bases and J lost 2; bases outside the gene matches: 5. CDR3 length: 14 amino acids. The CDR3 spells CASSLGTDNTEAFF. The CDR3 DNA follows: TGCGCCAGCAGCCTAGGGACAGATAACACTGAAGCTTTCTTT.

This clonotype occurred a few times. The V call is TRBV5-4, the J call TRBJ2-7; 12 bases align to TRBD2. This CDR3 contains 13 residues. The ends lost 6 bases at V and 3 bases at J; junction bases unmatched: 1. The germline CDR1 and CDR2 sequences are SGHNT and YYREEE (reference sequence). The CDR3 nucleotides are TGTGCCAGCAAGACTAGCGGGAGCTACGAGCAGTACTTC. Translated, it gives CASKTSGSYEQYF.

The rearrangement links TRBV20-1 to TRBJ2-1, with D possibly matching TRBD2 (6 bases). Germline V gene data show CDR1 as DFQATT and CDR2 as SNEGSKA (reference sequence). V lost 4 bases and J 0 bases, leaving 10 bases between the germline ends. The length of the CDR3 is 14 residues. CDR3 nucleotide sequence: TGCAGTGCTAACCTCGGGGGCTCCTACAATGAGCAGTTCTTC. This encodes CSANLGGSYNEQFF.

This chain joins TRBV10-3 and TRBJ1-1; D perhaps matches TRBD1 (5 bases). This CDR3 is 14 amino acids long. Germline CDR1 ENHRY, CDR2 SYGVKD. Trimming took off 3 bases at V and 7 bases at J, with 15 bases between the two ends. CDR3 bases: TGTGCCATCAGTGATGTTGGGGCGCTTGGTGAAGCTTTCTTT. It yields the protein CAISDVGALGEAFF.

V usage is TRBV3-1 and J usage is TRBJ2-5; D gene unclear. The CDR3 sequence is 13 residues long. Germline loops: CDR1 LGHDT, CDR2 YNNKEL (reference sequence). Trimming took 4 bases from V and 11 from J, leaving 17 bases between them. CDR3 protein: CASSPPGWSEQYF. Here the CDR3 DNA reads TGTGCCAGCAGCCCCCCCGGGTGGTCAGAGCAGTACTTC.

The V call is TRBV29-1, the J call TRBJ2-5; D tentatively reads TRBD1 or TRBD2 (5 bases each). CDR1 SQVTM and CDR2 ANQGSEA come from the germline V gene. The CDR3 contains 12 residues. Trimming cost V 3 bases and J 5 bases, with 10 bases left between them. The CDR3: CSVDEGDETQYF. The CDR3 bases are TGCAGCGTTGATGAAGGGGACGAGACCCAGTACTTC.